In this sample, the clone carrying this T cell receptor (beta chain) turned up once. The table came from immunoSEQ multiplex PCR; TCRdb's copy has only in-frame clones and leaves some out. The sample has over 95,000 clones; over 75% are singletons. Looked up from germline, CDR1 is MNHEY and CDR2 is SVGAGI. The V and J ends lost 3 bases and 4 bases, in that order; junction bases with no gene match: 6. This CDR3 has 15 amino acids. This record comes from a study of OX40 agonist ivuxolimab in advanced cancers. The sequences come from CD4+ or CD8+ T cells sorted from blood, collected in a trial of the OX40 agonist ivuxolimab. The receptor was derived from an adult with an advanced solid tumor such as melanoma, head and neck, liver or kidney cancer. V usage is TRBV6-5 and J usage is TRBJ2-7; 10 bases are shared with TRBD2. CDR3 in DNA: TGTGCCAGCAGTTATGCAGGACTAGCGGTTTACGAGCAGTACTTC. As protein: CASSYAGLAVYEQYF.